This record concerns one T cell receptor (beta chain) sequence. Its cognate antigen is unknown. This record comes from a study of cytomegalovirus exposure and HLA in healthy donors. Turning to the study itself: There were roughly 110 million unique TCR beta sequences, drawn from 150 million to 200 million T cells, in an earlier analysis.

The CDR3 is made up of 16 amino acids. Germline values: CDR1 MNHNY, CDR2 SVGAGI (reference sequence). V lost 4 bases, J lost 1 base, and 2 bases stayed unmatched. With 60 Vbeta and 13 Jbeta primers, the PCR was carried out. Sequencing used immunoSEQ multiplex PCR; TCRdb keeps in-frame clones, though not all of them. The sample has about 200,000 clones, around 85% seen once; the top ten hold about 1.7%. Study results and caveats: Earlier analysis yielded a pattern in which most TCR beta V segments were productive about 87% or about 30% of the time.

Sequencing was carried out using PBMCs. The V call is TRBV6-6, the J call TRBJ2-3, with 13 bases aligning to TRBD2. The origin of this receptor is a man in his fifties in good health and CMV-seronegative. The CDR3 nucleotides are TGTGCCAGCAGTTTACTAGCGGGGGGGGGCACAGATACGCAGTATTTT. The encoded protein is CASSLLAGGGTDTQYF.